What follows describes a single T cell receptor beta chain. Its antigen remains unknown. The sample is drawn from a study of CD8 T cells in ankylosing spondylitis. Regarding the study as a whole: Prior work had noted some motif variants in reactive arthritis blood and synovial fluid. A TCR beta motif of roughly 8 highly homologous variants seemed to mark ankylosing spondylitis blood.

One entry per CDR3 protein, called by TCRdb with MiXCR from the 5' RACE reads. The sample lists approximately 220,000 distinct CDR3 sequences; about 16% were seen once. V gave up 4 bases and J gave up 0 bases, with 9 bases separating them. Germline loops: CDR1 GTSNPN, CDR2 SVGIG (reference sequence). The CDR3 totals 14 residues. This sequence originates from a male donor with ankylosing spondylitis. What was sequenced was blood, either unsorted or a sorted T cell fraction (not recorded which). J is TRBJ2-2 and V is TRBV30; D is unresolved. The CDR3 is CAWMCYANTGELFF. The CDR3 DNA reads TGTGCCTGGATGTGTTACGCGAACACCGGGGAGCTGTTTTTT. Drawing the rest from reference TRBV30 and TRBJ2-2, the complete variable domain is SQTIHQWPATLVQPVGSPLSLECTVEGTSNPNLYWYRQAAGRGLQLLFYSVGIGQISSEVPQNLSASRPQDRQFILSSKKLLLSDSGFYLCAWMCYANTGELFFGEGSRLTVL.